This T cell receptor beta chain was identified in a study of T cells after yellow fever vaccination. Looking at the study overall: Some fractions had low cell numbers, and these were prepared with SMART-Seq v4 Ultra Low Input.

TCRdb processed the 5' RACE reads anew with MiXCR; each CDR3 protein has one entry. The sample yields hundreds of thousands of distinct CDR3 sequences, around 16% seen once. This sequence originates from a man aged 18 to 29 who received the YFV17D yellow fever vaccine. This specimen consisted of PBMCs, obtained 5 days after the first yellow fever vaccination.

CDR3 protein: CASSLAPDGDTEAFF. The CDR3 nucleotides read TGCGCCAGCAGCTTGGCCCCCGACGGGGACACTGAAGCTTTCTTT. The rearrangement links TRBV5-1 to TRBJ1-1; D ambiguous. In germline, CDR1 is SGHRS, CDR2 YFSETQ. The CDR3 totals 15 residues. V lost 0 bases and J 3 bases, leaving 12 bases between the germline ends.